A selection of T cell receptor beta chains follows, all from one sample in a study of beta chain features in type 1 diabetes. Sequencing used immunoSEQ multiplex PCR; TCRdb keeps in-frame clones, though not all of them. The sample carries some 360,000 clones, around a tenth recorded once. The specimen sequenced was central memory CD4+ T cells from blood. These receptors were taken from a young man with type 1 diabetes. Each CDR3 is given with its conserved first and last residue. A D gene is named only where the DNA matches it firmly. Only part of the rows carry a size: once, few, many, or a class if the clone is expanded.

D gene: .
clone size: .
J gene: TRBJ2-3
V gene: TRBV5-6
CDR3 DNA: TGTGCCAGCTCCCCCATACAGAGCACAGATACGCAGTATTTT
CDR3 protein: CASSPIQSTDTQYF

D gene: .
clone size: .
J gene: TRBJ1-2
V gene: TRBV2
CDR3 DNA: TGTGCCAGCAGTGAAGAGAGAGACCGGGGCTACACCTTC
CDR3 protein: CASSEERDRGYTF

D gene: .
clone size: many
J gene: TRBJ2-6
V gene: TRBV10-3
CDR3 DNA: TGTGCCATCAGTGAGAGGGGGACTGGCTCTGGGGCCAACGTCCTGACTTTC
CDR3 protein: CAISERGTGSGANVLTF

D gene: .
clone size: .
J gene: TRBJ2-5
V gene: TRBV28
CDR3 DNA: TGTGCCAGCAGGACTCAGGGATTTGGAGAGACCCAGTACTTC
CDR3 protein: CASRTQGFGETQYF

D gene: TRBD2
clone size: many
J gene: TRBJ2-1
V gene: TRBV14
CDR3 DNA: TGTGCCAGCAGCCACCTACGGACTAGCGGTTACAATGAGCAGTTCTTC
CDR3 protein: CASSHLRTSGYNEQFF

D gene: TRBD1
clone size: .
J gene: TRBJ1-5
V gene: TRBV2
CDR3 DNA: TGTGCCAGCTCAAGAGAAACAGGGGGCAACAATCAGCCCCAGCATTTT
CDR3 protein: CASSRETGGNNQPQHF

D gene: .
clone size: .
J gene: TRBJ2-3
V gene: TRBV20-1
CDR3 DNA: TGCAGTGCTAGTCCCCTTGATACGCAGTATTTT
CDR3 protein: CSASPLDTQYF

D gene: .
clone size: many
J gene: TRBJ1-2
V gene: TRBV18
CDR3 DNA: TGTGCCAGCTCAGGGGACGCCGCTACTCTCTATGGCTACACCTTC
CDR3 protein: CASSGDAATLYGYTF

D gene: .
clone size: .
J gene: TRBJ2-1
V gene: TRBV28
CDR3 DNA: TGTGCCAGCAGTCCCGGGGGCGGGGCTTCCTACAATGAGCAGTTCTTC
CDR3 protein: CASSPGGGASYNEQFF

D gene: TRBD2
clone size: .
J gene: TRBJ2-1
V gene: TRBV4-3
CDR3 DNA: TGCGCCAGCAGCCAGAACCCGGGACTAGAATACAATGAGCAGTTCTTC
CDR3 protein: CASSQNPGLEYNEQFF

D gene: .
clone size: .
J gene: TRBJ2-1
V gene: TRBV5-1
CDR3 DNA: TGCGCCAGCAGCTCCCTAGCCGGGACGGGAAATGAGCAGTTCTTC
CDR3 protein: CASSSLAGTGNEQFF

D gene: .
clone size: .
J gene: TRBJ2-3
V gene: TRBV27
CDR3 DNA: TGTGCCAGCAGTCCGAGGGGGGCTAGCGGCACAGATACGCAGTATTTT
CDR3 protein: CASSPRGASGTDTQYF

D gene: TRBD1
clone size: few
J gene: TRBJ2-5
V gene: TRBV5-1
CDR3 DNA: TGCGCCAGCAGCTACGGACAGGGTGAGGAGACCCAGTACTTC
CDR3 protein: CASSYGQGEETQYF

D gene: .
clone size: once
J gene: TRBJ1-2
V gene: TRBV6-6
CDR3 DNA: TGTGCCAGCAGTTTATCGGACAGTTATTACGGCTACACCTTC
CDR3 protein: CASSLSDSYYGYTF

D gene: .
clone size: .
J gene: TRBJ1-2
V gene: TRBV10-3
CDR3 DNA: TGTGCCAGCAGTTCACAGGGCACCCTCTATGGCTACACCTTC
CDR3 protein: CASSSQGTLYGYTF

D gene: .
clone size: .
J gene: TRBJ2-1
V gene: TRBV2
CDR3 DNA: TGTGCCAGCAGTGACATAGGGACCGCGGGTTTTGCGCAGTTCTTC
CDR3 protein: CASSDIGTAGFAQFF

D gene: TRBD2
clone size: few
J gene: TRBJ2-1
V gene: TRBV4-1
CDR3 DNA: TGCGCCAGCAGCCAAGATTGGCTAGCGGTATACAATGAGCAGTTCTTC
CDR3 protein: CASSQDWLAVYNEQFF

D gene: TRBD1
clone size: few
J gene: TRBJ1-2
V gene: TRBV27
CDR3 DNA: TGTGCCAGCAGCACAGGGGTTCATGGCTACACCTTC
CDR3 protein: CASSTGVHGYTF

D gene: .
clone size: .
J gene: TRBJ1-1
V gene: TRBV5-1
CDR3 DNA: TGCGCCAGCAGCTTGGGCCAGAGGACTGAAGCTTTCTTT
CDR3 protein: CASSLGQRTEAFF

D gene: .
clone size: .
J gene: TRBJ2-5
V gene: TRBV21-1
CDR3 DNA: TGTGCCAGCATTCGCGGGAGTGGCTTCGGGGAGACCCAGTACTTC
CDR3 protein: CASIRGSGFGETQYF

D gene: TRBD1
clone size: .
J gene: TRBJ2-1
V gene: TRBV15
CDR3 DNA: TGTGCCACCAGCACCAGGGCCGGGACAGGGGGCGGGAATGAGCAGTTCTTC
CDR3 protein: CATSTRAGTGGGNEQFF

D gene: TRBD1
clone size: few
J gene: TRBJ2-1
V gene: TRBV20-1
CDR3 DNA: TGCAGTGGGGACAGGGGAATGGGGCAGTTCTTC
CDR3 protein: CSGDRGMGQFF

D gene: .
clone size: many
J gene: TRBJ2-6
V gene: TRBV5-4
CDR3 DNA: TGTGCCAGCAGCTACGGAAACAGGGATGGGGCCAACGTCCTGACTTTC
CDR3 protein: CASSYGNRDGANVLTF

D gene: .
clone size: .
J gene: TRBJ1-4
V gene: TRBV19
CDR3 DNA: TGTGCCAGTAGTATAAAATCCCCACAGTATGATGAAAAACTGTTTTTT
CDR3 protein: CASSIKSPQYDEKLFF

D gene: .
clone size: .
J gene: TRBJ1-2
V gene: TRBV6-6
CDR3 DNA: TGTGCCAGCACCCCCGGGACAATCATCCAGGGTGGCTACACCTTC
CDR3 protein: CASTPGTIIQGGYTF

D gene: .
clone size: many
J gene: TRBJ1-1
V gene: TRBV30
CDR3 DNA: TGTGCCTGGAGGAACAGCCCGGCGGACACTGAAGCTTTCTTT
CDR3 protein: CAWRNSPADTEAFF

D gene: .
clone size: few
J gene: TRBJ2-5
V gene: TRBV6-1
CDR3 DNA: TGTGCCAGCAGGGAGGGGCGGGGGCTCAGAGAGACCCAGTACTTC
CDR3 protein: CASREGRGLRETQYF

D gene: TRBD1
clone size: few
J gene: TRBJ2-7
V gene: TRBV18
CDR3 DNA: TGTGCCAGCTCACCGGGGGGACAGGGCTTCTACGAGCAGTACTTC
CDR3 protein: CASSPGGQGFYEQYF

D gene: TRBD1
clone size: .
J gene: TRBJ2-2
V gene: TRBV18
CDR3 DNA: TGTGCCAGCTCACCACGGGACACAGGGGGAACCGGGGAGCTGTTTTTT
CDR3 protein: CASSPRDTGGTGELFF

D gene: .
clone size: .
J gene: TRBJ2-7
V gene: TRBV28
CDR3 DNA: TGTGCCAGCAGTAAAGGGACAATCCGGGGCGAGCAGTACTTC
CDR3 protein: CASSKGTIRGEQYF

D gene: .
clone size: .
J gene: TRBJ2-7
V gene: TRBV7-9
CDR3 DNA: TGTGCCAGCAGCCTGTCCGGACAGCCCTACGAGCAGTACTTC
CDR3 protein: CASSLSGQPYEQYF

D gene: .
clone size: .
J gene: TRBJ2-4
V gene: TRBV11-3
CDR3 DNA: TGTGCCAGCAGCTTACGGGGTATAGGCAAAAACATTCAGTACTTC
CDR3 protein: CASSLRGIGKNIQYF

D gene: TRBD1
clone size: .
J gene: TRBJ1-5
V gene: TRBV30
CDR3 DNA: TGTGCCTGGAGTCCTAAAAACAGGGGGAGTCAGCCCCAGCATTTT
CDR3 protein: CAWSPKNRGSQPQHF

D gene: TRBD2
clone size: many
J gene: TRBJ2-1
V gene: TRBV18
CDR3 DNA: TGTGCCAGCGGACACGGGACTAGCGGATACAATGAGCAGTTCTTC
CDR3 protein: CASGHGTSGYNEQFF

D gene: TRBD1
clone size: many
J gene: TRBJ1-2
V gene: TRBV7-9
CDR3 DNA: TGTGCCAGCAGCTCCCGGAGGGGGCTGGGCTATGGCTACACCTTC
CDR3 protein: CASSSRRGLGYGYTF

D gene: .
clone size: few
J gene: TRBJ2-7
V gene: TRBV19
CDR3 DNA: TGTGCCAGTAGGGATAATAGCGTCGACTACGAGCAGTACTTC
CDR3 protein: CASRDNSVDYEQYF

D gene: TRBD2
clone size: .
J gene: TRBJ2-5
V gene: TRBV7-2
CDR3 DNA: TGTGCCAGCAGCTTATCCCAGACTAGCGGAGGGCAAGAGACCCAGTACTTC
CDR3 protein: CASSLSQTSGGQETQYF

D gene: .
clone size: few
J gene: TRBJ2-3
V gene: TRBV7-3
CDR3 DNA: TGTGCCAGCAGCTTAGGCGGCACAGATACGCAGTATTTT
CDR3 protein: CASSLGGTDTQYF

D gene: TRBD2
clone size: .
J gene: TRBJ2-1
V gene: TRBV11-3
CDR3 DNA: TGTGCCAGCAGCCCGAGTACTAGCGGCAATGAGCAGTTCTTC
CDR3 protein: CASSPSTSGNEQFF

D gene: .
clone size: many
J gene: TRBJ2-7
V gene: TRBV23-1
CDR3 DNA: TGCGCCAGCAGTCAATCGAGGTCACCGAACTACGAGCAGTACTTC
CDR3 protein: CASSQSRSPNYEQYF